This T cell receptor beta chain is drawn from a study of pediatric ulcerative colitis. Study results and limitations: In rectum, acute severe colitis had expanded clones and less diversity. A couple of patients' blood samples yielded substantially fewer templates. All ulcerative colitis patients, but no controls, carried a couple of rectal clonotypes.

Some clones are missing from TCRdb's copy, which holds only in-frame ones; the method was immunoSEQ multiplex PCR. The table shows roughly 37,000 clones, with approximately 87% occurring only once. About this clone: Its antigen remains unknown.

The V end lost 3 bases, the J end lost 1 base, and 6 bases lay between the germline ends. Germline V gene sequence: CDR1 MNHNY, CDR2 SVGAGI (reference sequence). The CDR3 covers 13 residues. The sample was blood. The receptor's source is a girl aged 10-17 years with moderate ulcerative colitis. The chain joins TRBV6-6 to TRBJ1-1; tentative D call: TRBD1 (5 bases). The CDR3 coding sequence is TGTGCCAGCAGTTATGGGGGGAACACTGAAGCTTTCTTT. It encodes CASSYGGNTEAFF.